A selection of T cell receptor beta chains follows, all from one sample in a study of blood T cell repertoires in COVID-19. TCRdb's table, derived via immunoSEQ multiplex PCR, lists solely in-frame clones and lacks some. The repertoire includes about 200,000 clones, over 70% of them detected once, and around 25% sits in the top ten. The sequenced sample was peripheral blood. The receptors come from a middle-aged man with acute or convalescent COVID-19. CDR3s include the opening cysteine and the closing phenylalanine or tryptophan. D genes are given only for firm matches. Not all rows give a size; the values are once, few, many and, for expanded clones, a class.

-	TRBV10-2	-	TRBJ1-1	CASSESTVRGTEAFF	TGCGCCAGCAGTGAGTCTACCGTCAGGGGAACTGAAGCTTTCTTT
-	TRBV5-1	TRBD1	TRBJ1-2	CASSLDGQGIYGYTF	TGCGCCAGCAGCTTGGATGGACAGGGTATCTATGGCTACACCTTC
-	TRBV30	TRBD1	TRBJ1-4	CAWSVSGQGPNEKLFF	TGTGCCTGGAGTGTATCTGGACAGGGCCCTAATGAAAAACTGTTTTTT
-	TRBV9	-	TRBJ1-5	CASSAGYSNQPQHF	TGTGCCAGCAGCGCCGGGTATAGCAATCAGCCCCAGCATTTT
-	TRBV6-2/TRBV6-3	-	TRBJ1-5	CASSTTGSQPQHF	TGTGCCAGCAGTACAACAGGTTCTCAGCCCCAGCATTTT
-	TRBV2	TRBD1	TRBJ1-2	CASSPSPPRDRAGYTF	TGTGCCAGCAGTCCATCACCCCCCCGGGACAGGGCTGGCTACACCTTC
-	TRBV7-2	-	TRBJ2-3	CASSLGRVSTDTQYF	TGTGCCAGCAGCTTAGGACGGGTTAGCACAGATACGCAGTATTTT
-	TRBV9	-	TRBJ2-7	CASSEATGYVTGEQYF	TGTGCCAGCAGCGAAGCTACAGGGTACGTTACGGGAGAGCAGTACTTC
-	TRBV19	-	TRBJ1-1	CASSTLVSEAFF	TGTGCCAGTAGTACTTTGGTTAGTGAAGCTTTCTTT
-	TRBV7-9	-	TRBJ1-6	CASSLAPTGNNSPLHF	TGTGCCAGCAGCTTAGCGCCCACAGGGAACAATTCACCCCTCCACTTT
few	TRBV19	-	TRBJ1-5	CASSPGGGTRQPQHF	TGTGCCAGTAGCCCGGGGGGAGGAACGCGTCAGCCCCAGCATTTT
-	TRBV11-3	-	TRBJ1-1	CASSSRGGTEAFF	TGTGCCAGCAGCTCAAGAGGGGGCACTGAAGCTTTCTTT
few	TRBV27	TRBD2	TRBJ2-3	CASSLGSGSGTDTQYF	TGTGCCAGCAGTTTAGGTAGCGGGAGCGGCACAGATACGCAGTATTTT
-	TRBV12-5	-	TRBJ1-1	CASGLVFGVGAEAFF	TGTGCTAGTGGTTTGGTATTTGGGGTCGGGGCTGAAGCTTTCTTT
once	TRBV18	-	TRBJ2-2	CASSTRSNTGELFF	TGTGCCAGCTCCACGCGGTCGAACACCGGGGAGCTGTTTTTT
-	TRBV6-1	-	TRBJ2-2	CASSDVGGSLAGELFF	TGTGCCAGCAGTGACGTTGGGGGCAGTTTAGCCGGGGAGCTGTTTTTT
once	TRBV12-3/TRBV12-4	-	TRBJ2-3	CASSILTDTQYF	TGTGCCAGCAGTATTCTTACAGATACGCAGTATTTT
few	TRBV5-4	-	TRBJ2-6	CASSRGTARNGANVLTF	TGTGCCAGCAGTCGCGGGACAGCCCGGAATGGGGCCAACGTCCTGACTTTC
-	TRBV19	TRBD1	TRBJ2-2	CASRDPGQPNTGELFF	TGTGCCAGTAGGGACCCGGGACAGCCTAACACCGGGGAGCTGTTTTTT
-	TRBV5-1	-	TRBJ2-3	CASSLYGSSDTQYF	TGCGCCAGCAGCTTGTACGGGAGCTCAGATACGCAGTATTTT
-	TRBV5-1	-	TRBJ2-7	CASRKRHAGLEQYF	TGCGCCAGCAGAAAAAGGCACGCAGGGCTCGAGCAGTACTTC
-	TRBV18	-	TRBJ1-4	CASSPVQRTNEKLFF	TGTGCCAGCTCACCAGTACAGAGAACTAATGAAAAACTGTTTTTT
-	TRBV28	-	TRBJ1-2	CASSLTWRSGGYTF	TGTGCCAGCAGTTTGACTTGGAGATCGGGGGGCTACACCTTC
-	TRBV19	-	TRBJ1-1	CASSKAQGRAEAFF	TGTGCCAGTAGCAAAGCCCAGGGGCGCGCTGAAGCTTTCTTT
-	TRBV6-4	-	TRBJ2-1	CASSDWGGEGYNEQFF	TGTGCCAGCAGTGACTGGGGAGGAGAGGGCTACAATGAGCAGTTCTTC
once	TRBV12-3/TRBV12-4	-	TRBJ1-2	CASTTFGGYTF	TGTGCCAGCACCACCTTCGGGGGCTACACCTTC
few	TRBV9	TRBD2	TRBJ2-1	CASSVGAGGGYNEQFF	TGTGCCAGCAGCGTAGGTGCGGGAGGAGGATACAATGAGCAGTTCTTC
-	TRBV2	-	TRBJ1-5	CASSENEAAWPQHF	TGTGCCAGCAGTGAAAATGAGGCTGCGTGGCCCCAGCATTTT
-	TRBV7-2	-	TRBJ1-4	CASRLDRLAEKLFF	TGTGCCAGCAGATTAGACAGGCTTGCTGAAAAACTGTTTTTT
-	TRBV29-1	-	TRBJ1-1	CSVDWTGRGAFF	TGCAGCGTTGACTGGACCGGCCGGGGAGCTTTCTTT
-	TRBV4-1	TRBD2	TRBJ2-7	CASSQDPASGRFRRNEQYF	TGCGCCAGCAGCCAAGATCCCGCTAGCGGGAGATTTAGAAGGAACGAGCAGTACTTC
once	TRBV11-2	-	TRBJ1-1	CASSLQGLDTEAFF	TGTGCCAGCAGCCTCCAGGGTCTGGACACTGAAGCTTTCTTT
-	TRBV11-1	TRBD2	TRBJ2-1	CASSSSGSRSNEQFF	TGTGCCAGCAGCTCTAGCGGGAGCCGCTCCAATGAGCAGTTCTTC
-	TRBV9	TRBD1	TRBJ1-6	CASGGRPGQPNSPLHF	TGTGCCAGCGGCGGTAGACCGGGACAGCCAAATTCACCCCTCCACTTT
-	TRBV9	-	TRBJ1-2	CASRAGGVNGYTF	TGTGCCAGCAGGGCGGGGGGAGTTAACGGCTACACCTTC
-	TRBV11-1	-	TRBJ2-7	CASSSNAGQRTYEQYF	TGTGCCAGCAGCTCAAACGCGGGACAGAGGACCTACGAGCAGTACTTC
-	TRBV19	TRBD1	TRBJ1-1	CASSFHPTGVNTEAFF	TGTGCCAGTAGTTTTCACCCGACAGGGGTGAACACTGAAGCTTTCTTT
-	TRBV5-1	-	TRBJ2-1	CASSLGQQINEQFF	TGCGCCAGCAGCTTGGGACAGCAAATCAATGAGCAGTTCTTC
-	TRBV30	-	TRBJ1-1	CAWTQGNTEAFF	TGTGCCTGGACACAGGGGAACACTGAAGCTTTCTTT
once	TRBV19	-	TRBJ1-3	CASSRAGQGWTGNTIYF	TGTGCCAGCTCCCGAGCAGGGCAGGGTTGGACTGGAAACACCATATATTTT
-	TRBV29-1	TRBD1	TRBJ1-6	CSVRDRVNSPLHF	TGCAGCGTTAGGGACAGGGTAAATTCACCCCTCCACTTT
-	TRBV7-9	TRBD1	TRBJ1-2	CASSHIRQGGNGYTF	TGTGCCAGCAGCCATATCCGACAGGGGGGGAATGGCTACACCTTC
-	TRBV2	TRBD1	TRBJ1-2	CASTGTDLFGYTF	TGTGCCAGCACTGGGACAGATCTTTTTGGCTACACCTTC
-	TRBV6-5	TRBD1	TRBJ1-5	CASSPTGSGNQPQHF	TGTGCCAGCAGCCCGACAGGGTCCGGCAATCAGCCCCAGCATTTT
-	TRBV18	-	TRBJ1-2	CASSPSREDYGYTF	TGTGCCAGCTCACCATCCAGGGAGGACTATGGCTACACCTTC
-	TRBV20-1	-	TRBJ2-7	CSASTHEQYF	TGCAGTGCTAGTACTCACGAGCAGTACTTC
-	TRBV19	TRBD1	TRBJ1-5	CASSLTGGNQPQHF	TGTGCCAGTAGTCTGACAGGGGGCAATCAGCCCCAGCATTTT
-	TRBV10-1	TRBD1	TRBJ2-5	CASSRDRGGETQYF	TGCGCCAGCAGTCGCGACAGGGGGGGAGAGACCCAGTACTTC
once	TRBV6-2/TRBV6-3	-	TRBJ2-7	CASSYSLAGTEQYF	TGTGCCAGCAGTTACTCCCTGGCCGGGACAGAGCAGTACTTC
-	TRBV2	TRBD1	TRBJ2-1	CADRQGTYNEQFF	TGTGCCGATCGACAGGGCACCTACAATGAGCAGTTCTTC
-	TRBV7-8	TRBD1	TRBJ1-1	CASSRDRNTEAFF	TGTGCCAGCAGCCGGGACAGGAACACTGAAGCTTTCTTT
-	TRBV6-5	-	TRBJ1-6	CASSATGYSPLHF	TGTGCCAGCAGCGCCACGGGATACTCACCCCTCCACTTT
-	TRBV5-1	TRBD1	TRBJ1-1	CASSDRDRGMNTEAFF	TGCGCCAGCAGCGACCGGGACAGGGGCATGAACACTGAAGCTTTCTTT
once	TRBV3-1/TRBV3-2	-	TRBJ2-3	CASSQNRGLTQYF	TGTGCCAGCAGCCAAAATCGAGGCCTTACGCAGTATTTT